The rows below give T cell receptor beta chains drawn from one sample of a study of blood T cell repertoires in COVID-19. Profiled with immunoSEQ multiplex PCR; TCRdb holds only in-frame clones, not every one. The sample records tens of thousands of clones, 90% to 95% being singletons. What was sequenced was peripheral blood. The receptors here all came from a human donor in a cohort sampled during active COVID-19. Both conserved end residues are part of each CDR3. Fields, in order: clone size, J gene, V gene, D gene, CDR3 protein, CDR3 DNA. D genes are given only for firm matches. Clone size is stated in some rows and not others, as once, few, many or a class when expanded.

>NA|TRBJ1-1|TRBV5-6|NA
CASSLVVETEAFF
TGTGCCAGCAGCTTGGTAGTAGAAACTGAAGCTTTCTTT
>NA|TRBJ1-6|TRBV7-8|NA
CASSSGKQGPSAKPLHF
TGTGCCAGCAGCTCCGGCAAACAGGGTCCCTCCGCTAAACCCCTCCACTTT
>NA|TRBJ2-1|TRBV25-1|NA
CASTYQGFDEQFF
TGTGCCAGCACTTACCAGGGGTTCGATGAGCAGTTCTTC
>once|TRBJ1-4|TRBV18|NA
CASSPGSATNEKLFF
TGTGCCAGCTCGCCAGGGAGTGCAACTAATGAAAAACTGTTTTTT
>once|TRBJ1-1|TRBV5-1|NA
CASSTAGDEDTEAFF
TGCGCCAGCAGCACAGCAGGGGACGAGGACACTGAAGCTTTCTTT
>NA|TRBJ2-7|TRBV28|NA
CATNAPSSYEQYF
TGTGCTACTAACGCCCCGAGCTCCTACGAGCAGTACTTC
>NA|TRBJ2-2|TRBV4-3|TRBD2
CASSLGTSGFGAGELFF
TGCGCCAGCAGCCTCGGGACTAGCGGTTTTGGGGCCGGGGAGCTGTTTTTT
>NA|TRBJ1-5|TRBV2|NA
CACNAGYSNQPQHF
TGTGCCTGCAACGCAGGTTATAGCAATCAGCCCCAGCATTTT
>NA|TRBJ2-6|TRBV19|NA
CASSKDTGSGANVLTF
TGTGCCAGTAGTAAGGACACAGGGTCTGGGGCCAACGTCCTGACTTTC
>NA|TRBJ1-6|TRBV5-6|NA
CASTWRGFGNSPLHF
TGTGCCAGCACATGGCGGGGTTTCGGTAATTCACCCCTCCACTTT
>NA|TRBJ2-7|TRBV9|NA
CASSVASGSYEQYF
TGTGCCAGCAGCGTAGCAAGCGGCTCCTACGAGCAGTACTTC
>NA|TRBJ1-3|TRBV14|NA
CASSLAGNTIYF
TGTGCCAGCAGCTTAGCTGGAAACACCATATATTTT
>NA|TRBJ2-7|TRBV5-1|NA
CASSLEGGRPYEQYF
TGCGCCAGCAGCTTGGAAGGAGGCAGGCCCTACGAGCAGTACTTC
>NA|TRBJ2-2|TRBV20-1|NA
CSASDSLLGETGELFF
TGCAGTGCTAGTGATAGTCTTTTGGGCGAGACCGGGGAGCTGTTTTTT
>NA|TRBJ1-2|TRBV27|TRBD1
CASSSAYTGTGIYGYTF
TGTGCCAGCAGTTCCGCTTATACCGGGACAGGGATCTATGGCTACACCTTC
>few|TRBJ1-6|TRBV5-5|NA
CASSRPGTAGDSPLHF
TGTGCCAGCAGCCGCCCCGGTACAGCGGGGGATTCACCCCTCCACTTT
>NA|TRBJ1-2|TRBV25-1|TRBD1
CASSGFGQGNRYGYTF
TGTGCCAGCAGTGGATTCGGACAGGGCAATCGCTATGGCTACACCTTC
>NA|TRBJ2-7|TRBV20-1|TRBD2
CSASRAGVYEQYF
TGCAGTGCTAGTAGGGCGGGAGTATACGAGCAGTACTTC
>NA|TRBJ2-7|TRBV7-2|NA
CASSPGGTLSYEQYF
TGTGCCAGCAGCCCAGGGGGGACTTTGTCCTACGAGCAGTACTTC
>NA|TRBJ1-1|TRBV2|NA
CASMFSQAMNTEAFF
TGTGCCAGCATGTTTTCACAGGCTATGAACACTGAAGCTTTCTTT
>NA|TRBJ1-5|TRBV6-5|NA
CASSYGDRKVQPQHF
TGTGCCAGCAGTTACGGAGACAGGAAGGTTCAGCCCCAGCATTTT
>NA|TRBJ1-2|TRBV19|NA
CASSTIDRSTFNYGYTF
TGTGCCAGTAGTACTATCGACAGGTCAACCTTTAACTATGGCTACACCTTC
>NA|TRBJ2-2|TRBV9|TRBD1
CARMGSGPGTGGGGPGELFF
TGTGCCAGGATGGGTTCCGGCCCAGGGACAGGGGGCGGAGGTCCCGGGGAGCTGTTTTTT
>NA|TRBJ2-1|TRBV18|NA
CASSPNLSYNEQFF
TGTGCCAGCTCACCTAATTTATCCTACAATGAGCAGTTCTTC
>NA|TRBJ1-4|TRBV4-3|NA
CASSLDGNEKLFF
TGCGCCAGCAGCCTTGACGGGAATGAAAAACTGTTTTTT
>NA|TRBJ1-5|TRBV6-5|NA
CASRQGQYSNQPQHF
TGTGCCAGCAGACAAGGACAATATAGCAATCAGCCCCAGCATTTT
>NA|TRBJ2-5|TRBV6-2/TRBV6-3|NA
CASSLGRQTLRETQYF
TGTGCCAGCAGTTTGGGAAGACAGACCCTACGAGAGACCCAGTACTTC
>NA|TRBJ2-3|TRBV9|NA
CASSPSGGGTDTQYF
TGTGCCAGCAGCCCGAGCGGAGGTGGCACAGATACGCAGTATTTT
>NA|TRBJ2-5|TRBV5-4|NA
CASSQSLAFRETQYF
TGTGCCAGCAGTCAATCTCTAGCGTTCCGAGAGACCCAGTACTTC
>NA|TRBJ1-4|TRBV20-1|TRBD1
CSARTGGKLFF
TGCAGTGCGAGGACAGGGGGAAAACTGTTTTTT
>NA|TRBJ2-1|TRBV28|TRBD2
CASSATSGRYNEQFF
TGTGCCAGCAGTGCTACTAGCGGGAGGTACAATGAGCAGTTCTTC
>NA|TRBJ2-3|TRBV11-2|TRBD2
CASSLLAGGPDTQYF
TGTGCCAGCAGCTTACTAGCGGGGGGGCCAGATACGCAGTATTTT
>NA|TRBJ1-2|TRBV6-2/TRBV6-3|NA
CASSYEGPSYGYTF
TGTGCCAGCAGTTACGAGGGCCCAAGCTATGGCTACACCTTC
>NA|TRBJ1-3|TRBV9|NA
CASREEVRNTIYF
TGTGCCAGCAGGGAGGAGGTTCGGAACACCATATATTTT
>NA|TRBJ1-4|TRBV11-2|NA
CASSAGIRNEKLFF
TGTGCCAGCAGCGCAGGTATACGTAATGAAAAACTGTTTTTT
>NA|TRBJ2-5|TRBV5-1|TRBD2
CASSSDRGTSEETQYF
TGCGCCAGCAGCTCCGATCGGGGGACTAGTGAAGAGACCCAGTACTTC
>NA|TRBJ2-2|TRBV7-2|TRBD1
CASSLRQGDTGELFF
TGTGCCAGCAGCCTACGACAGGGGGACACCGGGGAGCTGTTTTTT
>NA|TRBJ2-3|TRBV7-2|NA
CASSFGADRYTDTQYF
TGTGCCAGCAGCTTTGGCGCGGACAGATACACAGATACGCAGTATTTT
>NA|TRBJ1-2|TRBV7-2|NA
CASSLAQGTYGYTF
TGTGCCAGCAGCTTAGCGCAGGGGACCTATGGCTACACCTTC
>once|TRBJ2-7|TRBV7-9|NA
CASSLEEYRKYF
TGTGCCAGCAGCTTAGAAGAGTACAGGAAGTACTTC